Presented here are 5 T cell receptor beta chains from one specimen sequenced in a study of blood T cell repertoires in COVID-19. Data came from immunoSEQ multiplex PCR; TCRdb stores just in-frame clones and leaves some out. The sample has about 190,000 clones, approximately 85% seen once. The specimen was peripheral blood. Every receptor here comes from an elderly man with COVID-19, enrolled during active disease.

This clone appeared a few times. V and J are TRBV28 and TRBJ1-5; TRBD1 matches 7 bases. The CDR3 totals 14 residues. J was trimmed by 7 bases and V by 6 bases; bases with no gene match: 9. From germline, CDR1 is MDHEN and CDR2 SYDVKM. Here the CDR3 reads CASRPDRVGQPQHF. CDR3 nucleotide sequence: TGTGCCAGCAGACCAGACAGGGTGGGCCAGCCCCAGCATTTT. Using reference TRBV28 and TRBJ1-5 for the parts outside the CDR3, the full variable domain is DVKVTQSSRYLVKRTGEKVFLECVQDMDHENMFWYRQDPGLGLRLIYFSYDVKMKEKGDIPEGYSVSREKKERFSLILESASTNQTSMYLCASRPDRVGQPQHFGDGTRLSIL.

The chain combines TRBV5-1 with TRBJ2-1; perhaps TRBD1 as D (5 bases). Germline CDR1 is SGHRS and CDR2 is YFSETQ. V lost 0 bases to trimming and J lost 0 bases, with 7 bases between them. CDR3 size: 15 residues. The CDR3 DNA reads as TGCGCCAGCAGCTTGGGACAGTCCTCCTACAATGAGCAGTTCTTC. It is translated as CASSLGQSSYNEQFF. Full variable domain (missing parts from reference TRBV5-1 and TRBJ2-1): KAGVTQTPRYLIKTRGQQVTLSCSPISGHRSVSWYQQTPGQGLQFLFEYFSETQRNKGNFPGRFSGRQFSNSRSEMNVSTLELGDSALYLCASSLGQSSYNEQFFGPGTRLTVL.

The V gene is TRBV20-1, the J gene TRBJ2-1, with TRBD2 identical over 9 bases. Germline V gene sequence: CDR1 DFQATT, CDR2 SNEGSKA (reference sequence). This CDR3 region has 13 residues. V shed 3 bases, J shed 16 bases, and the junction held 13 bases outside the gene matches. CDR3 DNA: TGCAGTGCTAGTGGTCTCGTGGGGACTAGCCTATTCTTC. Protein product: CSASGLVGTSLFF.

This chain links TRBV11-3 with TRBJ1-1, with 8 bases fitting TRBD1. This CDR3 has 14 residues. The V and J ends lost 5 bases and 4 bases, in that order; junction bases with no gene match: 6. CDR1 and CDR2 from the germline V gene are SGHNT and YENEEA. CDR3 nucleotides: TGTGCCAGCAGCCCCCAGGGGGCAAGCACTGAAGCTTTCTTT. Translation: CASSPQGASTEAFF.

The chain employs TRBV5-1 and TRBJ1-3; TRBD1 might be the D (5 bases). Germline CDR1 reads SGHRS; CDR2 reads YFSETQ. The V and J ends lost 3 bases and 0 bases respectively, with 13 bases between them. The CDR3 runs to 16 residues. The CDR3, as DNA: TGCGCCAGCAGCTCGGGGGACGGAACCTCTGGAAACACCATATATTTT. Its protein is CASSSGDGTSGNTIYF.